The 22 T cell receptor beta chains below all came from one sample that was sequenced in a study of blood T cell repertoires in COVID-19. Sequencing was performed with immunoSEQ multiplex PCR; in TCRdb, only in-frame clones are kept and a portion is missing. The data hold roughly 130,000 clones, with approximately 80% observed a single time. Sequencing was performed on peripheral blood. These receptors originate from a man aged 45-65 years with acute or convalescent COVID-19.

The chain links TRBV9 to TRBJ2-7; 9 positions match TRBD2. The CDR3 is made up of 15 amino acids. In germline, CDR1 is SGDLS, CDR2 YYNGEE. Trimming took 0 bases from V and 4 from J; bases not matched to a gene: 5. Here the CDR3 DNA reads TGTGCCAGCAGCGTAGATGGCGGGGGGGCGTACGAGCAGTACTTC. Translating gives CASSVDGGGAYEQYF.

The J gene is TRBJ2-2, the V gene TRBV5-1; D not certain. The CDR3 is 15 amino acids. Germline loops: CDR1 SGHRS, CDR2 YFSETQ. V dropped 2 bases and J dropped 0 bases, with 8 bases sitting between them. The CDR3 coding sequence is TGCGCCAGCAGCTTAGACATCGCGAACACCGGGGAGCTGTTTTTT. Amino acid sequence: CASSLDIANTGELFF.

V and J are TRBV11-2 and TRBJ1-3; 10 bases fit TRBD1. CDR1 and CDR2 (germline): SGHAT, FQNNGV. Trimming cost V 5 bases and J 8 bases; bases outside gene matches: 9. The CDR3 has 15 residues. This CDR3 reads CASSPRTGGYDTIYF. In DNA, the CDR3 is TGTGCCAGCAGCCCTAGGACAGGGGGTTATGACACCATATATTTT.

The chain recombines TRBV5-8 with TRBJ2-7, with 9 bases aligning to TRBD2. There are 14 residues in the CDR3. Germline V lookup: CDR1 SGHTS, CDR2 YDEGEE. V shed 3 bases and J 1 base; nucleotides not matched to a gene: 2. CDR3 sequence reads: CASSSSGESYEQYF. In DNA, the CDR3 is TGTGCCAGCAGCTCTAGCGGGGAATCCTACGAGCAGTACTTC. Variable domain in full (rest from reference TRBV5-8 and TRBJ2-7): EAGVTQSPTHLIKTRGQQATLRCSPISGHTSVYWYQQALGLGLQFLLWYDEGEERNRGNFPPRFSGRQFPNYSSELNVNALELEDSALYLCASSSSGESYEQYFGPGTRLTVT.

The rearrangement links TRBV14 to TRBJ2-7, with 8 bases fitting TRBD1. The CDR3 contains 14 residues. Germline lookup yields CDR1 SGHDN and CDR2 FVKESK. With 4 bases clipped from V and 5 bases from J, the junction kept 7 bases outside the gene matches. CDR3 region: CASSLQGAGDEQYF. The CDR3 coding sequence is TGTGCCAGCAGCCTTCAGGGGGCCGGAGACGAGCAGTACTTC.

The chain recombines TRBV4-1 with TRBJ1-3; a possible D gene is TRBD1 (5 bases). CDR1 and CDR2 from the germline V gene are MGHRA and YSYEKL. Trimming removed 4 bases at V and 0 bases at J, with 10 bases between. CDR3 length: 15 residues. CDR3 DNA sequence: TGCGCCAGCAGCCTAGGACATTACTCTGGAAACACCATATATTTT. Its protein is CASSLGHYSGNTIYF.

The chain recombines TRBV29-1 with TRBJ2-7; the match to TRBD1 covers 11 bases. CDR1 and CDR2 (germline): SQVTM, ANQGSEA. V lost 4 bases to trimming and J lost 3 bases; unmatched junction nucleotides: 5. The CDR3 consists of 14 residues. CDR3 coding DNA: TGCAGCGTTGGAGCGGACAGGGGGCTCTACGAGCAGTACTTC. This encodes CSVGADRGLYEQYF.

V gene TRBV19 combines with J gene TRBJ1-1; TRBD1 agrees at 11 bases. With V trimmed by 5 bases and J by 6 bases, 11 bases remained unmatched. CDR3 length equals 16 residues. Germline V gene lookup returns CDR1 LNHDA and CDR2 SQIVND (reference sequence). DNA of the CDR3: TGTGCCAGTAGTCCCGGGACAGGGGGATTTTCGGCTGAAGCTTTCTTT. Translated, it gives CASSPGTGGFSAEAFF.

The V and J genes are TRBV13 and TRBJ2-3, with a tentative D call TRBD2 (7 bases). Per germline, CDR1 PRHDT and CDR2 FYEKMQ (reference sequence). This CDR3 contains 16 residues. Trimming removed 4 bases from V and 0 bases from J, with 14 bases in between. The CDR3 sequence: CASSSGGRLSTDTQYF. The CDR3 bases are TGTGCCAGCAGCTCCGGGGGGCGCCTTAGCACAGATACGCAGTATTTT.

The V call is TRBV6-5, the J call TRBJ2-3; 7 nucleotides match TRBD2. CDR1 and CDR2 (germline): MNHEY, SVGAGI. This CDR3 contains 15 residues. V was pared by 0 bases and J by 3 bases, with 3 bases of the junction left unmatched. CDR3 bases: TGTGCCAGCAGTTACTCAGGCGGGGGAACAGATACGCAGTATTTT. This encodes CASSYSGGGTDTQYF.

This CDR3 is CASRSRTALNTEAFF. The CDR3 coding sequence is TGTGCCAGCAGATCGAGGACAGCCTTGAACACTGAAGCTTTCTTT. The V gene is TRBV7-9, the J gene TRBJ1-1; D may be TRBD1 (6 bases). The CDR3 contains 15 residues. Trimming left V 6 bases short and J 0 bases short, with 14 bases between. The germline CDR1 and CDR2 sequences are SEHNR and FQNEAQ (reference sequence).

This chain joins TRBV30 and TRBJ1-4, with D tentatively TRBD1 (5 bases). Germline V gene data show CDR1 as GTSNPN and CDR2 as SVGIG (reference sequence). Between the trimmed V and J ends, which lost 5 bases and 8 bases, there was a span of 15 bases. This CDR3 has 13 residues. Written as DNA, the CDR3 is TGTGCCTGGGGGGGGTCAGGGAAAGAAAAACTGTTTTTT. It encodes CAWGGSGKEKLFF.

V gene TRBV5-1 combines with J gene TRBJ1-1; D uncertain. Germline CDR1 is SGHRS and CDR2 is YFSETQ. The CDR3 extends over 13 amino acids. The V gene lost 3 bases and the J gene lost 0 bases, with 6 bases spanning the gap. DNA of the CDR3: TGCGCCAGCAGCTCCTTTATGAACACTGAAGCTTTCTTT. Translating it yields CASSSFMNTEAFF. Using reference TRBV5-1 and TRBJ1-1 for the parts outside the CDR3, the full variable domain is KAGVTQTPRYLIKTRGQQVTLSCSPISGHRSVSWYQQTPGQGLQFLFEYFSETQRNKGNFPGRFSGRQFSNSRSEMNVSTLELGDSALYLCASSSFMNTEAFFGQGTRLTVV.

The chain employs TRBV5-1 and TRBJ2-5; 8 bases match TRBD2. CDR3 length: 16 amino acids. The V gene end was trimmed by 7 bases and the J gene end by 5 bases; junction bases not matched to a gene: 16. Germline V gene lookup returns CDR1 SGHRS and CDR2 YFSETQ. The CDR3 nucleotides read TGCGCCAGCGTTCCCGGTCCCGGGGGGGCCTCGGAGACCCAGTACTTC. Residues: CASVPGPGGASETQYF.

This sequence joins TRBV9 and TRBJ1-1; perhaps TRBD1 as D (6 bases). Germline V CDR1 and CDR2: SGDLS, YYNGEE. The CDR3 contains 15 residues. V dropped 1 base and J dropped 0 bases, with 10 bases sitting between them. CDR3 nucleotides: TGTGCCAGCAGCGTACAGGGGAACATGAACACTGAAGCTTTCTTT. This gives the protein CASSVQGNMNTEAFF.

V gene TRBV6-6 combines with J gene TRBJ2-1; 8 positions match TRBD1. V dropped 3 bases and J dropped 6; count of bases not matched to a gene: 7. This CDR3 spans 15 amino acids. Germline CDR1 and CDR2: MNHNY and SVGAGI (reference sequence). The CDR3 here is CASSYRQGAVNEQFF. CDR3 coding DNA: TGTGCCAGCAGTTATAGGCAGGGGGCGGTCAATGAGCAGTTCTTC.

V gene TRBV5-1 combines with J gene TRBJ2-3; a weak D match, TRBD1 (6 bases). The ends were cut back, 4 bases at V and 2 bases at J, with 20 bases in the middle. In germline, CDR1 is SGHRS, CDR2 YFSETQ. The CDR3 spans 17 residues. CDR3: CASSRDFEGDNTDTQYF. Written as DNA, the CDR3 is TGCGCCAGCAGCCGAGATTTTGAGGGGGACAACACAGATACGCAGTATTTT.

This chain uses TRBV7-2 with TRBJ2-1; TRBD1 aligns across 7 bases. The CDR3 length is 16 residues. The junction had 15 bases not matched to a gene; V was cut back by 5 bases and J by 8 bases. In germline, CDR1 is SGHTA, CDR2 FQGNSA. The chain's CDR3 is CASSLDRDSLLDEQFF. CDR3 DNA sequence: TGTGCCAGCAGCCTAGACCGGGACAGTTTACTAGATGAGCAGTTCTTC.

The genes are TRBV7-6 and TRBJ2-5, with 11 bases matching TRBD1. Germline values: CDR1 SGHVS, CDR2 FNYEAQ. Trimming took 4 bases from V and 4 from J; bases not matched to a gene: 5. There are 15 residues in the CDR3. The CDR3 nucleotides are TGTGCCAGCAGCTCCGGACAGGGGGCAGGAGAGACCCAGTACTTC. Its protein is CASSSGQGAGETQYF.

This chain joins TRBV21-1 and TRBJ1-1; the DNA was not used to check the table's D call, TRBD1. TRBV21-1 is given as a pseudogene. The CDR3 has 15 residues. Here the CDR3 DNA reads TGTGCCAGCAGCAATCCTTACAGGAGACGCACTGAAGCTTTCTTT. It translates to CASSNPYRRRTEAFF.

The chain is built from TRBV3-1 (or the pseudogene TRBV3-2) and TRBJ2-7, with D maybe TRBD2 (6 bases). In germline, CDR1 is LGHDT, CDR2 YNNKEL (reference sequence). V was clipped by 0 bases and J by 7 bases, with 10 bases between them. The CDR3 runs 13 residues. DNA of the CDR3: TGTGCCAGCAGCCAAGAATGGGGGGATGAGCAGTACGTC. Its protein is CASSQEWGDEQYV.

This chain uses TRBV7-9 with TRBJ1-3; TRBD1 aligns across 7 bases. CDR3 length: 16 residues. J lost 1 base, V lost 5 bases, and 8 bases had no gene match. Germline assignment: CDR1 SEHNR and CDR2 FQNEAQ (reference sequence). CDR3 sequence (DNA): TGTGCCAGCAGCCAATCAGGGGGGAAATCTGGAAACACCATATATTTT. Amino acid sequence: CASSQSGGKSGNTIYF.